This entry features one T cell receptor beta chain sequence. CDR1 is SGHTA and CDR2 is FQGNSA in the germline V gene. Unmatched junction bases numbered 5, after V lost 5 bases and J lost 8 bases. The CDR3 extends over 13 amino acids. Produced via immunoSEQ multiplex PCR; TCRdb's table is partial and in-frame only. The table lists hundreds of thousands of clones, around 87% of them singletons. The data stem from a study of shared T cell receptors in the human thymus. This sample was also put to use in a study of human thymus T cells. Per that study: Resections were taken during corrective heart surgery, and the thymus tissue came from these. A high degree of thymic repertoire overlap among unrelated individuals was reported in related research.

The material sequenced was thymocytes. V usage is TRBV7-2 and J usage is TRBJ2-7; 11 nucleotides match TRBD2. This TCR was recovered from a boy under two years old with a congenital heart defect. CDR3 sequence reads: CASSRGTSGQQYF. The CDR3 nucleotides are TGTGCCAGCAGCCGCGGGACTAGCGGACAGCAGTACTTC. The variable domain in full, with the rest retrieved from reference TRBV7-2 and TRBJ2-7, is GAGVSQSPSNKVTEKGKDVELRCDPISGHTALYWYRQSLGQGLEFLIYFQGNSAPDKSGLPSDRFSAERTGGSVSTLTIQRTQQEDSAVYLCASSRGTSGQQYFGPGTRLTVT.